The 22 T cell receptor beta chains below come from one sample, sequenced in a study of blood T cells in healthy people across ages. A J-beta primer mix and a sample-barcoded 5' primer were used in a second PCR of roughly 7 to 12 cycles. TCRdb ran MiXCR on the 5' RACE reads and lists one entry per CDR3 protein. The sample lists some 1,800,000 distinct CDR3 sequences, 35% to 50% occurring once. Sequenced material: blood. Every receptor here comes from a human donor in good health.

Only a few counts were recorded for this clonotype. This rearrangement joins TRBV21-1 to TRBJ2-3; the DNA was not used to check the table's D call, TRBD1. TRBV21-1 is termed a pseudogene. This CDR3 is built from 20 residues. CDR3 DNA sequence: TGTGCCAGCAGCTCTTGCCGGGAGACTCAACCAGGCACTGGCACAGATACGCAGTATTTT. It translates to CASSSCRETQPGTGTDTQYF.

This clonotype was seen only a few times. V is TRBV6-5 and J is TRBJ2-3; a possible D gene is TRBD1 (5 bases). Germline values: CDR1 MNHEY, CDR2 SVGAGI. Trimming cost V 4 bases and J 1 base, with 15 bases left between them. This CDR3 is built from 16 residues. CDR3 sequence (DNA): TGTGCCAGCAGTTCCCGAAGGGGATCGGGCACAGATACGCAGTATTTT. This translates into CASSSRRGSGTDTQYF.

V is TRBV28 and J is TRBJ2-1; D is unclear. This CDR3 is 16 amino acids long. The V and J ends lost 7 bases and 3 bases respectively, with 19 bases between them. Germline values: CDR1 MDHEN, CDR2 SYDVKM. The CDR3 nucleotides are TGTGCCAGCAAAATCGCCGGGTCGGTAATCTACAATGAGCAGTTCTTC. Protein product: CASKIAGSVIYNEQFF.

This clonotype was seen a few times. The chain uses TRBV2 and TRBJ1-4; no firm D call. V shed 5 bases and J shed 5 bases, with 15 bases lying between them. The CDR3 extends over 15 amino acids. The germline V gene has CDR1 SNHLY and CDR2 FYNNEI. CDR3 residues: CASSQIGFINEKLFF. The CDR3, as DNA: TGTGCCAGCAGTCAGATCGGGTTCATAAATGAAAAACTGTTTTTT.

The gene calls are TRBV5-1 and TRBJ2-1, with a tentative D call TRBD1 (6 bases). This CDR3 comprises 14 residues. V was cut by 3 bases and J by 9 bases, with 16 bases left in between. Germline loops: CDR1 SGHRS, CDR2 YFSETQ. CDR3 protein: CASSSYRTASEQFF. In nucleotides, the CDR3 is TGCGCCAGCAGCTCATACCGGACAGCCTCTGAGCAGTTCTTC.

The rearrangement uses TRBV7-8 and TRBJ2-1; 9 bases align to TRBD2. V lost 4 bases, J lost 3 bases, and 4 bases stayed unmatched. The CDR3 has 15 residues. Germline loops: CDR1 SGHVS, CDR2 FQNEAQ. CDR3 protein: CASSSVAGDYNEQFF. The CDR3 DNA sequence: TGTGCCAGCAGCTCCGTAGCGGGGGACTACAATGAGCAGTTCTTC.

The V call is TRBV7-2, the J call TRBJ2-1; no clear D gene. The CDR3 loop spans 13 amino acids. V gave up 5 bases and J gave up 6 bases, with 11 bases separating them. Per germline, CDR1 SGHTA and CDR2 FQGNSA. CDR3 nucleotides: TGTGCCAGCAGCACACCGGCCCGCAATGAGCAGTTCTTC. It specifies CASSTPARNEQFF.

The count of this clonotype is one. The rearrangement joins TRBV7-9 to TRBJ2-1; D gene uncertain. The ends were cut back, 8 bases at V and 4 bases at J, with 15 bases in the middle. CDR1 and CDR2 from the germline V gene are SEHNR and FQNEAQ (reference sequence). The CDR3 length is 14 residues. The CDR3 here is CASPLTEPYNEQFF. The CDR3 DNA reads TGTGCCAGCCCCCTTACAGAACCATACAATGAGCAGTTCTTC.

This clonotype was counted at least ten times. The CDR3 loop is CASSFNSQGINEQFF. In DNA, the CDR3 is TGTGCCAGCAGCTTTAACAGTCAGGGGATCAATGAGCAGTTCTTC. The chain links TRBV7-9 to TRBJ2-1, with D perhaps TRBD1 (6 bases). Germline V CDR1 and CDR2: SEHNR, FQNEAQ (reference sequence). The CDR3 length is 15 residues. The V end lost 3 bases, the J end lost 6 bases, and 15 bases lay between the germline ends. The complete variable domain, with remaining parts taken from reference TRBV7-9 and TRBJ2-1, reads DTGVSQNPRHKITKRGQNVTFRCDPISEHNRLYWYRQTLGQGPEFLTYFQNEAQLEKSRLLSDRFSAERPKGSFSTLEIQRTEQGDSAMYLCASSFNSQGINEQFFGPGTRLTVL.

A note on this clonotype: A much larger clone differs from this one at a single base, so this may be a read error. The chain links TRBV7-2 to TRBJ2-5; D might be TRBD1 (5 bases). Germline-derived CDR1 and CDR2 are SGHTA and FQGNSA. The CDR3 has 14 amino acids. CDR3 in DNA: TGTGCCAGCAGCGCCGGACACATTCAAGAGATCCAGTACTTC. Protein sequence: CASSAGHIQEIQYF.

The chain is built from TRBV12-3 or TRBV12-4 and TRBJ2-1; no clear D gene. This CDR3 spans 15 amino acids. V was pared by 3 bases and J by 6 bases, with 15 bases between. CDR3: CASSFSRAQFNEQFF. In DNA form, the CDR3 reads TGTGCCAGCAGTTTCTCCCGGGCTCAATTCAATGAGCAGTTCTTC.

This rearrangement joins TRBV7-2 to TRBJ2-1; TRBD1 matches at 10 bases. Germline assignment: CDR1 SGHTA and CDR2 FQGNSA. V trimming: 4 bases; J trimming: 6 bases; junction bases outside the gene matches: 3. The length of the CDR3 is 14 residues. CDR3 region: CASSYRTGGNEQFF. The DNA of the CDR3 is TGTGCCAGCAGCTATAGGACAGGGGGCAATGAGCAGTTCTTC.

This clonotype was detected only a few times. The V gene is TRBV12-3 or TRBV12-4, the J gene TRBJ1-3; 7 nucleotides line up with TRBD1. CDR3 size: 12 residues. J lost 4 bases, V lost 6 bases, and 0 bases had no gene match. The CDR3 here is CASRTGGNTIYF. CDR3 bases: TGTGCCAGCAGGACAGGGGGAAACACCATATATTTT.

This clonotype was picked up a small number of times. A read error is possible here, since a much larger clone lies one base away. The chain employs TRBV12-3 or TRBV12-4 and TRBJ1-2; D gene unclear. This CDR3 comprises 12 residues. CDR3: CASSGQSYDYTF. The CDR3 bases are TGTGCCAGCAGTGGGCAAAGCTATGACTACACCTTC.

This chain connects TRBV20-1 to TRBJ1-4, with D hard to call. This CDR3 spans 14 amino acids. The V and J ends lost 1 base and 3 bases respectively, with 9 bases between them. Per the germline V gene, CDR1 is DFQATT and CDR2 is SNEGSKA (reference sequence). CDR3 residues: CSARAQASNEKLFF. CDR3 nucleotide sequence: TGCAGTGCTAGAGCCCAGGCCTCTAATGAAAAACTGTTTTTT.

This clonotype was observed a handful of times. V is TRBV9 and J is TRBJ2-5; 13 bases align to TRBD2. Trimming took 4 bases from V and 8 from J; bases not matched to a gene: 5. CDR1 SGDLS and CDR2 YYNGEE come from the germline V gene. The CDR3 has 14 residues. The CDR3: CASSPWTSGGTQYF. The CDR3 bases are TGTGCCAGCAGCCCCTGGACTAGCGGGGGCACCCAGTACTTC.

This clonotype was counted a few times. The chain combines TRBV13 with TRBJ2-5; 7 bases align to TRBD2. Looked up from germline, CDR1 is PRHDT and CDR2 is FYEKMQ (reference sequence). CDR3 length: 14 residues. The junction had 5 bases not matched to a gene; V was cut back by 4 bases and J by 3 bases. CDR3 loop: CASSWDYPKETQYF. CDR3 in DNA: TGTGCCAGCAGCTGGGACTACCCTAAAGAGACCCAGTACTTC.

The CDR3 coding sequence is TGCGCCAGCAGCTTGGAAGGAGGGGGGGCCTTTAGCACAGATACGCAGTATTTT. This gives the protein CASSLEGGGAFSTDTQYF. This chain joins TRBV5-1 and TRBJ2-3, with D possibly TRBD2 on 7 matching bases. Germline assignment: CDR1 SGHRS and CDR2 YFSETQ. The CDR3 extends over 18 amino acids. V gave up 0 bases and J gave up 0 bases, with 17 bases separating them. The full variable domain, with the rest looked up from reference TRBV5-1 and TRBJ2-3, is KAGVTQTPRYLIKTRGQQVTLSCSPISGHRSVSWYQQTPGQGLQFLFEYFSETQRNKGNFPGRFSGRQFSNSRSEMNVSTLELGDSALYLCASSLEGGGAFSTDTQYFGPGTRLTVL.

The CDR3, as DNA: TGCAGTGCTCCCCCGACAGGGCAAGAGACCCAGTACTTC. Protein: CSAPPTGQETQYF. This chain links TRBV20-1 with TRBJ2-7; TRBD1 agrees at 7 bases. With the DNA end fitting TRBJ2-5 better, the J assignment may be wrong. This CDR3 contains 13 residues. Per germline, CDR1 DFQATT and CDR2 SNEGSKA (reference sequence).

The V gene is TRBV5-1, the J gene TRBJ2-3; D is uncertain. CDR3 length: 13 amino acids. V shed 3 bases and J shed 7 bases, with 12 bases lying between them. The germline gives CDR1 SGHRS, CDR2 YFSETQ. The CDR3, as DNA: TGCGCCAGCAGCTCCGGTGGAACAAATACGCAGTATTTT. Translated: CASSSGGTNTQYF.

This clonotype has a handful of counts. The J gene is TRBJ1-2, the V gene TRBV29-1; 7 positions agree with TRBD1. With V trimmed by 6 bases and J by 5 bases, 9 bases remained unmatched. This CDR3 is 13 amino acids long. From germline, CDR1 is SQVTM and CDR2 ANQGSEA. The CDR3 here is CSVLGGAEYGYTF. The CDR3 DNA reads as TGCAGCGTACTAGGGGGCGCGGAGTATGGCTACACCTTC.

J is TRBJ1-6 and V is TRBV5-1; 11 bases agree with TRBD1. Per germline, CDR1 SGHRS and CDR2 YFSETQ. V trimming: 6 bases; J trimming: 8 bases; junction bases outside the gene matches: 7. The CDR3 covers 15 residues. The CDR3 sequence: CASNSGQGAYSPLHF. The DNA of the CDR3 is TGCGCCAGCAACTCAGGACAGGGGGCGTATTCACCCCTCCACTTT. Based on the CDR3 plus reference TRBV5-1 and TRBJ1-6, the full variable domain is KAGVTQTPRYLIKTRGQQVTLSCSPISGHRSVSWYQQTPGQGLQFLFEYFSETQRNKGNFPGRFSGRQFSNSRSEMNVSTLELGDSALYLCASNSGQGAYSPLHFGNGTRLTVT.